These 21 T cell receptor beta chains were all obtained from the same sample, sequenced in a study of blood T cell repertoires in COVID-19. Using immunoSEQ multiplex PCR, the repertoire was profiled, and TCRdb retains in-frame clones only, with some absent. This table has about 170,000 clones, approximately 87% appearing once. The material sequenced was PBMCs or T cells enriched from blood (not recorded which). Receptors were obtained from a woman aged 45-60 years who had recovered from COVID-19.

The chain joins TRBV19 to TRBJ1-1, with TRBD1 matching over 7 bases. CDR1 LNHDA and CDR2 SQIVND come from the germline V gene (reference sequence). Losses at the gene ends were 3 bases for V and 5 bases for J; bases not matched to a gene: 3. CDR3 size: 13 residues. The CDR3 loop reads CASSMRGQTEAFF. The DNA for the CDR3 is TGTGCCAGTAGTATGAGGGGGCAAACTGAAGCTTTCTTT. The full variable domain, with the rest looked up from reference TRBV19 and TRBJ1-1, is DGGITQSPKYLFRKEGQNVTLSCEQNLNHDAMYWYRQDPGQGLRLIYYSQIVNDFQKGDIAEGYSVSREKKESFPLTVTSAQKNPTAFYLCASSMRGQTEAFFGQGTRLTVV.

V is TRBV13 and J is TRBJ1-2, with a tentative D call TRBD1 (6 bases). V dropped 6 bases and J dropped 7 bases, with 15 bases sitting between them. Germline V gene lookup returns CDR1 PRHDT and CDR2 FYEKMQ (reference sequence). The CDR3 is made up of 13 amino acids. DNA for the CDR3: TGTGCCAGCAGATTACAGGGTGAGTCTGGCTACACCTTC. Encoded protein: CASRLQGESGYTF.

This clone was seen repeatedly, ten times or more. This rearrangement joins TRBV14 to TRBJ1-6; D perhaps matches TRBD1 (5 bases). Germline V lookup: CDR1 SGHDN, CDR2 FVKESK. The V end was cut by 2 bases, the J end by 11 bases, with 13 bases between. The CDR3 consists of 14 residues. In DNA, the CDR3 is TGTGCCAGCAGCCAATTGTCAGGGAGGCCACCCCTCCACTTT. Protein sequence: CASSQLSGRPPLHF.

CDR3 bases: TGTGCCTGGCTCGGGGTTGGAGAAAAACTGTTTTTT. Translating it yields CAWLGVGEKLFF. The chain uses TRBV30 and TRBJ1-4; unclear D gene. The CDR3 spans 12 residues. V lost 5 bases to trimming and J lost 8 bases, with 12 bases between them. Germline CDR1 and CDR2: GTSNPN and SVGIG (reference sequence).

The CDR3 is CSASQGNEAFF. The CDR3 DNA reads TGCAGTGCTTCCCAGGGGAATGAAGCTTTCTTT. This chain uses TRBV20-1 with TRBJ1-1; perhaps TRBD1 as D (6 bases). The germline CDR1 and CDR2 sequences are DFQATT and SNEGSKA (reference sequence). The CDR3 is made up of 11 amino acids. Trimming pared 5 bases from V and 7 bases from J, leaving 11 bases between.

The V and J genes are TRBV27 and TRBJ1-6, with D possibly TRBD1 on 5 matching bases. V was clipped by 3 bases and J by 7 bases, with 16 bases between them. This CDR3 has 16 amino acids. In germline, CDR1 is MNHEY, CDR2 SMNVEV (reference sequence). CDR3 nucleotides: TGTGCCAGCAGTTTCTACTTTGGGGGGGGAAATTCACCCCTCCACTTT. It codes for CASSFYFGGGNSPLHF.

The chain links TRBV9 to TRBJ2-6; D perhaps matches TRBD2 (6 bases). Deletions cut 3 bases from V and 4 bases from J, with 17 bases between. The CDR3 contains 17 residues. Per germline, CDR1 SGDLS and CDR2 YYNGEE. CDR3 amino acids: CASSGYSGVTGANVLTF. The CDR3 DNA is TGTGCCAGCAGCGGTTACTCGGGGGTTACAGGGGCCAACGTCCTGACTTTC.

V gene TRBV7-9 combines with J gene TRBJ1-5, with 9 nucleotides matching TRBD1. Per germline, CDR1 SEHNR and CDR2 FQNEAQ (reference sequence). J lost 4 bases, V lost 1 base, and 5 bases had no gene match. The CDR3 is 16 amino acids. Here the CDR3 DNA reads TGTGCCAGCAGCTTAGGGGGACAGGGACTAAATCAGCCCCAGCATTTT. Translated: CASSLGGQGLNQPQHF.

V gene TRBV21-1 combines with J gene TRBJ1-5; the D call TRBD1 from the table was never checked on the DNA. TRBV21-1 is annotated as a pseudogene. The CDR3 contains 23 residues. The CDR3 loop is CASSNEPLAGTYWDRGEDQPQHF. The CDR3 nucleotides are TGTGCCAGCAGCAATGAACCCTTAGCGGGGACTTACTGGGACAGGGGGGAGGATCAGCCCCAGCATTTT.

The sample holds one count of this clone. This chain joins TRBV5-4 and TRBJ2-1; TRBD2 agrees at 7 bases. This CDR3 spans 15 amino acids. Germline CDR1 SGHNT, CDR2 YYREEE (reference sequence). With 10 bases clipped from V and 2 bases from J, the junction kept 12 bases outside the gene matches. The CDR3 DNA follows: TGTGCCGGATCCCGTGGTAGCGGGCCCTACAATGAGCAGTTCTTC. The encoded protein is CAGSRGSGPYNEQFF.

CDR3 sequence: CAWSVQGTYGYTF. DNA for the CDR3: TGTGCCTGGAGTGTACAGGGTACCTATGGCTACACCTTC. V and J are TRBV30 and TRBJ1-2, with TRBD1 as a possible D gene (6 bases). V was clipped by 0 bases and J by 4 bases, with 9 bases between them. CDR3 length equals 13 residues. CDR1 GTSNPN and CDR2 SVGIG come from the germline V gene (reference sequence).

The chain employs TRBV15 and TRBJ2-2; TRBD1 matches 7 bases. Trimming removed 0 bases from V and 2 bases from J; junction bases left unmatched: 6. The CDR3 contains 17 residues. Germline V gene data show CDR1 as LNHNV and CDR2 as YYDKDF (reference sequence). CDR3 sequence reads: CATSRDRNRGNTGELFF. CDR3 DNA: TGTGCCACCAGCAGAGATCGGAACAGGGGTAACACCGGGGAGCTGTTTTTT.

This clone was observed a single time. The chain joins TRBV23-1 to TRBJ2-7, with D possibly matching TRBD1 (6 bases). TRBV23-1 is an ORF, and what it does is uncertain. The V and J ends lost 11 bases and 3 bases respectively, with 14 bases between them. There are 12 residues in the CDR3. The CDR3 loop is CAFWGPVYEQYV. CDR3 nucleotide sequence: TGCGCCTTCTGGGGGCCAGTCTACGAGCAGTACGTC.

The genes are TRBV6-5 and TRBJ2-5; 8 bases are a match to TRBD2. With 10 bases clipped from V and 2 bases from J, the junction kept 6 bases outside the gene matches. Germline V gene sequence: CDR1 MNHEY, CDR2 SVGAGI. CDR3 size: 13 residues. CDR3 residues: CATSRGVQETQYF. The CDR3 DNA follows: TGTGCCACCTCGCGGGGGGTTCAAGAGACCCAGTACTTC.

This clone has just a few counts. This sequence joins TRBV5-4 and TRBJ1-2, with D unresolved. CDR1 and CDR2 (germline): SGHNT, YYREEE (reference sequence). The CDR3 spans 13 residues. Trimming pared 4 bases from V and 2 bases from J, leaving 9 bases between. DNA of the CDR3: TGTGCCAGCAGCGCGGCACGGAACTATGGCTACACCTTC. It encodes CASSAARNYGYTF.

This clone was picked up a small number of times. The rearrangement joins TRBV5-3 to TRBJ2-1; D remains unclear. Being an ORF, TRBV5-3 has a function that is uncertain. V lost 0 bases and J 7 bases, leaving 5 bases between the germline ends. This CDR3 has 12 residues. In DNA, the CDR3 is TGTGCCAGAAGCTTGGTCGTAAATGAGCAGTTCTTC. The encoded protein is CARSLVVNEQFF.

This chain links TRBV29-1 with TRBJ1-1, with 9 bases aligning to TRBD1. CDR3 length equals 15 residues. V lost 5 bases and J lost 2; bases outside the gene matches: 9. Germline V CDR1 and CDR2: SQVTM, ANQGSEA. The CDR3 sequence is CSVLDRGWVNTEAFF. CDR3 DNA sequence: TGCAGCGTTCTGGACAGGGGTTGGGTAAACACTGAAGCTTTCTTT.

The V and J genes are TRBV29-1 and TRBJ1-1, with D possibly matching TRBD1 (5 bases). The CDR3 totals 13 residues. Germline loops: CDR1 SQVTM, CDR2 ANQGSEA. With 4 bases removed from V and 4 bases from J, the gap between germline ends came to 13 bases. As DNA, the CDR3 is TGCAGCGTTGTGGGGGGGAAGAGCACTGAAGCTTTCTTT. It encodes CSVVGGKSTEAFF.

The chain combines TRBV11-3 with TRBJ2-3; possibly TRBD1 for D (5 bases). V dropped 1 base and J dropped 6 bases, with 11 bases sitting between them. Per the germline V gene, CDR1 is SGHNT and CDR2 is YENEEA. The CDR3 runs 14 residues. The CDR3 here is CASSLGSSGDTQYF. The CDR3 DNA follows: TGTGCCAGCAGCTTAGGATCCTCAGGGGATACGCAGTATTTT.

V and J are TRBV9 and TRBJ2-3; 9 bases align to TRBD1. Unmatched junction bases numbered 4, after V lost 4 bases and J lost 1 base. The CDR3 contains 15 residues. From germline, CDR1 is SGDLS and CDR2 YYNGEE. The CDR3 DNA follows: TGTGCCAGCAGCCCGAGGACAGGGGGCACAGATACGCAGTATTTT. Its protein product is CASSPRTGGTDTQYF.

This clone was recorded only once. The chain links TRBV7-9 to TRBJ1-2; D unresolved. The CDR3 covers 14 residues. Germline V gene lookup returns CDR1 SEHNR and CDR2 FQNEAQ (reference sequence). V shed 5 bases and J shed 8 bases, with 18 bases lying between them. The CDR3 DNA reads as TGTGCCAGCAGCACCAACACTGGAGGAGGGGGCTACACCTTC. Its translation is CASSTNTGGGGYTF.